The 21 T cell receptor beta chains listed next were all sequenced from one sample in a study of T cells in localized non-small cell lung cancer. Libraries were prepared by immunoSEQ multiplex PCR; TCRdb keeps only in-frame clonotypes and omits some of them. The sample records about 1,600 clones, 21% being singletons. This specimen was normal lung tissue next to the tumor, taken before any cancer treatment. Receptors originate from a woman between 35 and 70 years old with stage I lung adenocarcinoma.

This clone was seen a few times. This chain links TRBV28 with TRBJ1-2; possible D gene TRBD1, 6 bases. Germline CDR1 MDHEN, CDR2 SYDVKM. With 6 bases removed from V and 8 bases from J, the gap between germline ends came to 13 bases. The CDR3 contains 12 residues. The CDR3 DNA is TGTGCCAGCAGCTGGACAGCTCTCGGCTACACCTTC. This sequence encodes CASSWTALGYTF.

Sample share makes this clone large. V and J are TRBV6-7 and TRBJ2-5, with D uncertain. TRBV6-7 is noted as an ORF with a role that remains uncertain. V shed 2 bases and J shed 5 bases, with 3 bases lying between them. The CDR3 extends over 11 amino acids. The CDR3 spells CASSYGETQYF. The CDR3 region has the DNA TGTGCCAGCAGTTACGGTGAGACCCAGTACTTC.

This clone counts as large. The V gene is TRBV19, the J gene TRBJ2-7, with a weak D call TRBD2 (6 bases). Germline lookup yields CDR1 LNHDA and CDR2 SQIVND (reference sequence). V dropped 4 bases and J dropped 6 bases, with 16 bases sitting between them. The CDR3 contains 14 residues. The CDR3 DNA reads as TGTGCCAGTAGTACCGCCTGGGGGGAAGGCGAGCAGTACTTC. This gives the protein CASSTAWGEGEQYF.

This clone was seen only a few times. CDR3 region: CASSLVQGDTEAFF. The CDR3, as DNA: TGTGCCAGCAGCTTAGTCCAGGGTGACACTGAAGCTTTCTTT. The V gene is TRBV11-3, the J gene TRBJ1-1; a weak D match, TRBD1 (5 bases). The CDR3 runs 14 residues. V was trimmed by 1 base and J by 3 bases, leaving 9 bases between them. CDR1 and CDR2 (germline): SGHNT, YENEEA.

This clone was counted a few times. V is TRBV6-8 and J is TRBJ1-5; D may be TRBD1 (6 bases). V lost 5 bases, J lost 1 base, and 6 bases lay in between. The CDR3 loop spans 13 amino acids. Germline lookup yields CDR1 MNHGY and CDR2 SAAAGT. This chain's CDR3 is CASSQGSNQPQHF. The CDR3, as DNA: TGTGCCAGCAGTCAGGGGAGCAATCAGCCCCAGCATTTT.

The rearrangement links TRBV19 to TRBJ1-4; TRBD1 might be the D (6 bases). Germline V gene sequence: CDR1 LNHDA, CDR2 SQIVND (reference sequence). The V end was cut by 11 bases, the J end by 0 bases, with 13 bases between. The CDR3 is 14 residues long. The CDR3 region has the DNA TGTGCCGTCAGGGGAGGGTCAACTAATGAAAAACTGTTTTTT. This codes for CAVRGGSTNEKLFF.

V is TRBV29-1 and J is TRBJ2-7; a weak D match, TRBD1 (5 bases). The CDR3 extends over 13 amino acids. The germline gives CDR1 SQVTM, CDR2 ANQGSEA. The V and J ends lost 6 bases and 0 bases respectively, with 12 bases between them. CDR3 bases: TGCAGCGTCCGACCTGACAGCTCCTACGAGCAGTACTTC. It codes for CSVRPDSSYEQYF.

This clone was seen a few times. This sequence joins TRBV9 and TRBJ2-5; TRBD1 is a possible D gene (6 bases). V lost 7 bases and J 5 bases, leaving 12 bases between the germline ends. In germline, CDR1 is SGDLS, CDR2 YYNGEE. This CDR3 comprises 12 residues. The CDR3 sequence: CASDSGDETQYF. The CDR3 nucleotides are TGTGCCAGCGATTCAGGGGATGAGACCCAGTACTTC. Combining the CDR3 with reference TRBV9 and TRBJ2-5 gives the whole variable domain DSGVTQTPKHLITATGQRVTLRCSPRSGDLSVYWYQQSLDQGLQFLIQYYNGEERAKGNILERFSAQQFPDLHSELNLSSLELGDSALYFCASDSGDETQYFGPGTRLLVL.

The J gene is TRBJ2-1, the V gene TRBV5-1; TRBD2 might be the D (6 bases). This CDR3 has 15 amino acids. Trimming shortened V by 0 bases and J by 6 bases, and 13 bases separated the two germline ends. Germline values: CDR1 SGHRS, CDR2 YFSETQ. This CDR3 reads CASSLEAGFGNEQFF. CDR3 nucleotide sequence: TGCGCCAGCAGCTTGGAGGCGGGATTCGGCAATGAGCAGTTCTTC.

This rearrangement joins TRBV19 to TRBJ1-1, with D perhaps TRBD1 (6 bases). The CDR3 spans 16 residues. V lost 3 bases and J lost 1, with 15 bases in between. Per germline, CDR1 LNHDA and CDR2 SQIVND (reference sequence). The CDR3, as DNA: TGTGCCAGTAGTATGACATCCGGGACACCGAACACTGAAGCTTTCTTT. Translation gives CASSMTSGTPNTEAFF.

Within the sample, this clone is large (0.1 to 1%). The DNA for the CDR3 is TGTGCCAGCAGTGTATACAGGACTTTGTCACCCCTCCACTTT. The encoded protein is CASSVYRTLSPLHF. This chain joins TRBV25-1 and TRBJ1-6; possibly TRBD1 for D (5 bases). The CDR3 runs 14 residues. The V gene lost 4 bases and the J gene lost 10 bases, with 14 bases spanning the gap. Germline V CDR1 and CDR2: MGHDK, SYGVNS. Drawing the rest from reference TRBV25-1 and TRBJ1-6, the complete variable domain is EADIYQTPRYLVIGTGKKITLECSQTMGHDKMYWYQQDPGMELHLIHYSYGVNSTEKGDLSSESTVSRIRTEHFPLTLESARPSHTSQYLCASSVYRTLSPLHFGNGTRLTVT.

The chain links TRBV9 to TRBJ2-1, with 9 bases identical to TRBD2. This CDR3 has 15 amino acids. Looked up from germline, CDR1 is SGDLS and CDR2 is YYNGEE. The V gene end was trimmed by 0 bases and the J gene end by 6 bases; junction bases not matched to a gene: 4. The CDR3: CASSVESGGFNEQFF. CDR3 in DNA: TGTGCCAGCAGCGTAGAGAGCGGGGGGTTCAATGAGCAGTTCTTC.

The chain employs TRBV6-8 and TRBJ1-5, with a tentative D call TRBD1 (6 bases). CDR3 length equals 17 residues. The V end lost 5 bases, the J end lost 0 bases, and 17 bases lay between the germline ends. The germline V gene has CDR1 MNHGY and CDR2 SAAAGT. The CDR3 nucleotides are TGTGCCAGCAGTCCAGGGGTCACACAATATAGCAATCAGCCCCAGCATTTT. Protein: CASSPGVTQYSNQPQHF.

The rearrangement uses TRBV2 and TRBJ1-3, with TRBD1 as a possible D gene (5 bases). The CDR3 has 14 amino acids. The germline V and J ends were trimmed by 4 bases and 5 bases, with 12 bases remaining between them. Germline V gene lookup returns CDR1 SNHLY and CDR2 FYNNEI. The CDR3 bases are TGTGCCAGCAGTGGAGGGGCGCAGAGAAACACCATATATTTT. Its translation: CASSGGAQRNTIYF.

This clone was seen a few times. The genes are TRBV4-1 and TRBJ1-3; 7 nucleotides line up with TRBD1. The germline V gene encodes CDR1 MGHRA and CDR2 YSYEKL. V shed 0 bases and J 3 bases; nucleotides not matched to a gene: 11. This CDR3 spans 18 amino acids. The DNA for the CDR3 is TGCGCCAGCAGCCAAGATGAGGGGGCGGTGAGCCGTGGAAACACCATATATTTT. It encodes CASSQDEGAVSRGNTIYF.

This clone was detected only a few times. The CDR3 region is CASSTSGEVTEAFF. The CDR3 DNA reads as TGTGCCAGCAGCACGTCAGGGGAGGTGACTGAAGCTTTCTTT. This sequence joins TRBV28 and TRBJ1-1; D is possibly TRBD1 (6 bases). The germline V gene encodes CDR1 MDHEN and CDR2 SYDVKM. The CDR3 spans 14 residues. Trimming removed 6 bases at V and 5 bases at J, with 16 bases between. The full variable domain, rest sourced from reference TRBV28 and TRBJ1-1, is DVKVTQSSRYLVKRTGEKVFLECVQDMDHENMFWYRQDPGLGLRLIYFSYDVKMKEKGDIPEGYSVSREKKERFSLILESASTNQTSMYLCASSTSGEVTEAFFGQGTRLTVV.

This clone was detected only a few times. V usage is TRBV19 and J usage is TRBJ2-1; D ambiguous. Germline V gene lookup returns CDR1 LNHDA and CDR2 SQIVND (reference sequence). The CDR3 loop spans 13 amino acids. V lost 6 bases and J 10 bases, leaving 16 bases between the germline ends. CDR3: CASSSIVSSEQFF. The CDR3 DNA reads TGTGCCAGTAGCAGCATAGTAAGCAGCGAGCAGTTCTTC.

DNA of the CDR3: TGCAGCGTTAGGGACAGGGAGGATCAGCCCCAGCATTTT. It specifies CSVRDREDQPQHF. The chain recombines TRBV29-1 with TRBJ1-5, with 9 positions matching TRBD1. The V gene end was trimmed by 5 bases and the J gene end by 5 bases; junction bases not matched to a gene: 4. The germline V gene has CDR1 SQVTM and CDR2 ANQGSEA. This CDR3 region has 13 residues.

In this sample, this clone is medium-sized. CDR3 residues: CASSPTGGYTGYTF. The DNA for the CDR3 is TGTGCCAGCAGTCCGACAGGGGGCTATACAGGCTACACCTTC. V usage is TRBV28 and J usage is TRBJ1-2; 10 bases are a match to TRBD1. This CDR3 is built from 14 residues. V was pared by 5 bases and J by 8 bases, with 8 bases of the junction left unmatched. Germline V gene lookup returns CDR1 MDHEN and CDR2 SYDVKM.

This clone was picked up a small number of times. V and J are TRBV9 and TRBJ1-1; D gene unclear. The CDR3 spans 15 residues. Trimming cost V 4 bases and J 0 bases, with 13 bases left between them. Germline V gives CDR1 SGDLS, CDR2 YYNGEE. The DNA for the CDR3 is TGTGCCAGCAGCACCCGACGGGAAATGAACACTGAAGCTTTCTTT. This sequence encodes CASSTRREMNTEAFF.

The chain couples TRBV11-3 to TRBJ2-3; 13 bases map to TRBD2. The CDR3 sequence is 19 residues long. Germline CDR1 reads SGHNT; CDR2 reads YENEEA. With 6 bases clipped from V and 8 bases from J, the junction kept 20 bases outside the gene matches. The CDR3 is CASSSRGGAGLAGSITQYF. The CDR3 DNA reads as TGTGCCAGCAGTTCTAGGGGGGGAGCGGGACTAGCGGGGTCAATTACGCAGTATTTT.